Below, 24 T cell receptor beta chains from the same sample are listed, as sequenced in a study of blood T cell repertoires in COVID-19. Measured with immunoSEQ multiplex PCR; TCRdb has only the in-frame clones, and not every one. The table lists roughly 170,000 clones, over 80% of them singletons. Sequencing was performed on PBMCs or T cells enriched from blood (not recorded which). These receptors came from a woman in her forties or fifties who had recovered from COVID-19.

The chain carries TRBV11-2 and TRBJ2-1; 12 bases are a match to TRBD2. CDR1 and CDR2 from the germline V gene are SGHAT and FQNNGV. The CDR3 sequence is 14 residues long. V shed 6 bases and J 9 bases; nucleotides not matched to a gene: 6. CDR3 sequence reads: CASRLAGGQGEQFF. DNA of the CDR3: TGTGCCAGCAGACTAGCGGGGGGCCAGGGTGAGCAGTTCTTC.

V gene TRBV5-1 combines with J gene TRBJ1-6, with a tentative D call TRBD1 (6 bases). This CDR3 is 14 amino acids long. Looked up from germline, CDR1 is SGHRS and CDR2 is YFSETQ. Trimming took off 4 bases at V and 9 bases at J, with 14 bases between the two ends. Here the CDR3 DNA reads TGCGCCAGCAGCCGGGACATCGCGGGTTCACCCCTCCACTTT. This codes for CASSRDIAGSPLHF.

The chain joins TRBV11-3 to TRBJ1-5; D remains ambiguous. Germline V gene data show CDR1 as SGHNT and CDR2 as YENEEA. Trimming left V 0 bases short and J 2 bases short, with 17 bases between. The CDR3 contains 18 residues. CDR3 sequence (DNA): TGTGCCAGCAGCTTAGATGGCAGGAGGGAATATCGCAATCAGCCCCAGCATTTT. Amino acid sequence: CASSLDGRREYRNQPQHF.

This clone was observed a handful of times. A junction boundary mismatches the germline segment, possibly from a read error. The chain is built from TRBV11-2 and TRBJ2-5; a weak D match, TRBD1 (6 bases). The CDR3 is 15 residues long. Looked up from germline, CDR1 is SGHAT and CDR2 is FQNNGV. CDR3 residues: CASSLASGQQENQYF. For the CDR3, the DNA is TGTGCCAGCAGCTTAGCGTCTGGACAGCAAGAGAACCAGTACTTC.

Turning to this clone: One end of the junction fails to match germline, which may point to a read error. The chain recombines TRBV7-7 with TRBJ2-1; D perhaps matches TRBD1 (5 bases). Per the germline V gene, CDR1 is SSHAT and CDR2 is FNYEAQ (reference sequence). This CDR3 is built from 15 residues. Written as DNA, the CDR3 is TGTGCTAGCAGCTTAATAGGGGCTGGGATCGGTGAGCAGTTCTTC. As protein: CASSLIGAGIGEQFF.

This clone was counted at least ten times. The chain employs TRBV6-5 and TRBJ1-2; 7 bases match TRBD1. V dropped 5 bases and J dropped 8; count of bases not matched to a gene: 8. The CDR3 totals 13 residues. Germline V lookup: CDR1 MNHEY, CDR2 SVGAGI. CDR3 residues: CASSKQQGTGYTF. The CDR3 region has the DNA TGTGCCAGCAGTAAACAACAGGGGACAGGCTACACCTTC.

J is TRBJ2-1 and V is TRBV29-1; D is undetermined. The length of the CDR3 is 12 residues. Deletions cut 7 bases from V and 6 bases from J, with 13 bases between. Germline assignment: CDR1 SQVTM and CDR2 ANQGSEA. The chain's CDR3 is CSALEVFNEQFF. The CDR3, as DNA: TGCAGCGCCCTTGAGGTTTTCAATGAGCAGTTCTTC.

The V and J genes are TRBV4-2 and TRBJ1-5; no clear D gene. Germline assignment: CDR1 LGHNA and CDR2 YNFKEQ. This CDR3 has 13 residues. The V gene lost 0 bases and the J gene lost 6 bases, with 6 bases spanning the gap. The CDR3 bases are TGTGCCAGCAGCCAAGATAGCGGTCAGCCCCAGCATTTT. Encoded protein: CASSQDSGQPQHF.

This clone has a count of ten or more. This chain joins TRBV6-5 and TRBJ1-2, with a weak D call TRBD1 (5 bases). This CDR3 comprises 14 residues. Per germline, CDR1 MNHEY and CDR2 SVGAGI. V was pared by 6 bases and J by 3 bases, with 14 bases between. This CDR3 is CASRGGGVDYGYTF. Written as DNA, the CDR3 is TGTGCCAGCAGGGGCGGGGGAGTTGACTATGGCTACACCTTC.

The gene calls are TRBV7-8 and TRBJ1-5; D not resolved. Trimming pared 1 base from V and 8 bases from J, leaving 9 bases between. The CDR3 extends over 13 amino acids. Germline lookup yields CDR1 SGHVS and CDR2 FQNEAQ. This chain's CDR3 is CASSLGTGEPQHF. DNA for the CDR3: TGTGCCAGCAGCTTAGGGACCGGGGAGCCCCAGCATTTT.

V is TRBV5-1 and J is TRBJ2-3; D might be TRBD2 (6 bases). The V end was cut by 4 bases, the J end by 5 bases, with 14 bases between. The germline gives CDR1 SGHRS, CDR2 YFSETQ. The CDR3 sequence is 14 residues long. CDR3 DNA sequence: TGCGCCAGCAGCCCCGGCGGGGTGGGAGATACGCAGTATTTT. It translates to CASSPGGVGDTQYF.

The chain links TRBV20-1 to TRBJ2-1; D is possibly TRBD1 (6 bases). The CDR3 extends over 11 amino acids. V lost 3 bases, J lost 8 bases, and 8 bases lay in between. CDR1 is DFQATT and CDR2 is SNEGSKA in the germline V gene (reference sequence). The CDR3 DNA reads as TGCAGTGCTAGGACAGGCGATGAGCAGTTCTTC. Its translation is CSARTGDEQFF.

This sequence joins TRBV15 and TRBJ2-7; TRBD1 matches at 9 bases. Germline values: CDR1 LNHNV, CDR2 YYDKDF (reference sequence). Germline trimming cut 0 bases from V and 3 bases from J; bases unmatched to any gene: 12. The CDR3 extends over 18 amino acids. The CDR3 nucleotides are TGTGCCACCAGCAGAGATCGTTTAGACAGGGGGGCAGGCTACGAGCAGTACGTC. Translated, it gives CATSRDRLDRGAGYEQYV.

This chain joins TRBV5-1 and TRBJ2-1, with 9 bases identical to TRBD2. This CDR3 is 16 amino acids long. Per germline, CDR1 SGHRS and CDR2 YFSETQ. The trim removed 1 base at V and 2 bases at J, leaving 4 bases unmatched. CDR3 protein: CASSLSTSGPYNEQFF. CDR3 DNA: TGCGCCAGCAGCTTGTCGACTAGCGGCCCCTACAATGAGCAGTTCTTC.

V usage is TRBV11-3 and J usage is TRBJ2-7, with D maybe TRBD2 (6 bases). Trimming took off 1 base at V and 3 bases at J, with 16 bases between the two ends. Germline assignment: CDR1 SGHNT and CDR2 YENEEA. The length of the CDR3 is 16 residues. The CDR3 nucleotides read TGTGCCAGCAGCTTAGGGGGACTTCTTAGCGGCTACGAGCAGTACGTC. Its translation is CASSLGGLLSGYEQYV.

The chain's CDR3 is CASSQGDLAGGGTDTQYF. DNA for the CDR3: TGCGCCAGCAGCCAAGGAGATCTAGCGGGAGGGGGCACAGATACGCAGTATTTT. The rearrangement joins TRBV4-3 to TRBJ2-3; TRBD2 matches 12 bases. The CDR3 has 18 residues. CDR1 and CDR2 (germline): LGHNA, YSLEER. V shed 1 base and J 1 base; nucleotides not matched to a gene: 6.

This clone appeared once. The genes are TRBV18 and TRBJ2-5, with TRBD1 as a possible D gene (6 bases). This CDR3 is built from 13 residues. Trimming cost V 8 bases and J 0 bases, with 10 bases left between them. Germline values: CDR1 KGHSH, CDR2 LQKENI. CDR3 loop: CASSQGYQETQYF. The CDR3 DNA sequence: TGTGCCAGCAGCCAGGGGTACCAAGAGACCCAGTACTTC.

The chain is built from TRBV19 and TRBJ1-3; 9 bases line up with TRBD1. The CDR3 is 17 amino acids. Trimming at V came to 5 bases and at J to 0 bases, leaving 8 bases not matched to a gene. Per germline, CDR1 LNHDA and CDR2 SQIVND (reference sequence). In nucleotides, the CDR3 is TGTGCCAGTAGTGTCACCGGGACAGGGAGCTCTGGAAACACCATATATTTT. The encoded protein is CASSVTGTGSSGNTIYF. Full variable domain (remainder filled in from reference TRBV19 and TRBJ1-3): DGGITQSPKYLFRKEGQNVTLSCEQNLNHDAMYWYRQDPGQGLRLIYYSQIVNDFQKGDIAEGYSVSREKKESFPLTVTSAQKNPTAFYLCASSVTGTGSSGNTIYFGEGSWLTVV.

The chain joins TRBV30 to TRBJ2-5, with 7 bases that match TRBD1. The CDR3 extends over 15 amino acids. With V trimmed by 2 bases and J by 5 bases, 11 bases remained unmatched. Germline V gene lookup returns CDR1 GTSNPN and CDR2 SVGIG (reference sequence). The CDR3 protein is CAWSTGTEVPETQYF. Written as DNA, the CDR3 is TGTGCCTGGAGTACCGGGACAGAAGTACCCGAGACCCAGTACTTC.

The chain recombines TRBV7-9 with TRBJ1-2, with TRBD1 identical over 10 bases. V dropped 5 bases and J dropped 6; count of bases not matched to a gene: 9. Germline V CDR1 and CDR2: SEHNR, FQNEAQ (reference sequence). The CDR3 consists of 15 residues. The CDR3 nucleotides read TGTGCCAGCAGCAACCAGGGGACAGGGGACGATGGCTACACCTTC. As protein: CASSNQGTGDDGYTF.

The chain links TRBV27 to TRBJ1-2; D perhaps matches TRBD1 (5 bases). Germline V gene sequence: CDR1 MNHEY, CDR2 SMNVEV (reference sequence). The V gene lost 6 bases and the J gene lost 6 bases, with 14 bases spanning the gap. This CDR3 region has 13 residues. CDR3: CASSSGGWDGYTF. CDR3 coding DNA: TGTGCCAGCAGCTCCGGGGGATGGGATGGCTACACCTTC.

The V call is TRBV7-2, the J call TRBJ1-2; D is perhaps TRBD1 (6 bases). The CDR3 consists of 17 residues. Germline V gene data show CDR1 as SGHTA and CDR2 as FQGNSA. Trimming took off 3 bases at V and 8 bases at J, with 25 bases between the two ends. CDR3 nucleotide sequence: TGTGCCAGCAGCTTGGACGACTTAACAGGGAGAATCAGGGGCTACACCTTC. Translated: CASSLDDLTGRIRGYTF.

J is TRBJ2-1 and V is TRBV9; D is unresolved. The CDR3 spans 12 residues. Trimming left V 3 bases short and J 9 bases short, with 10 bases between. Germline V CDR1 and CDR2: SGDLS, YYNGEE. CDR3 region: CASSGVAPEQFF. Here the CDR3 DNA reads TGTGCCAGCAGCGGAGTAGCCCCTGAGCAGTTCTTC.

The chain couples TRBV29-1 to TRBJ1-5; D may be TRBD1 (6 bases). The CDR3 spans 14 residues. Trimming stripped 5 bases from V and 4 bases from J, with 15 bases between. CDR1 and CDR2 (germline): SQVTM, ANQGSEA. The CDR3 sequence is CSVWSGGPNQPQHF. CDR3 DNA: TGCAGCGTTTGGTCGGGGGGCCCGAATCAGCCCCAGCATTTT.